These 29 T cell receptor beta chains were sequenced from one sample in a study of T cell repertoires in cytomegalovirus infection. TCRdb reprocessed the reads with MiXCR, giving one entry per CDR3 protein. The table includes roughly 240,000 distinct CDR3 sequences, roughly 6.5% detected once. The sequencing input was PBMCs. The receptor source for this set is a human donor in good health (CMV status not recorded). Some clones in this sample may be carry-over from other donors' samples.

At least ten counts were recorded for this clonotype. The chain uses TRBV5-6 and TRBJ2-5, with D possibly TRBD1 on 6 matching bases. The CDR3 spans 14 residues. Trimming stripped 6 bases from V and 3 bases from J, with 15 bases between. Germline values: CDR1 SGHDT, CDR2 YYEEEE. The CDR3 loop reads CASKWDINEETQYF. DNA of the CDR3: TGTGCCAGCAAATGGGACATAAACGAAGAGACCCAGTACTTC. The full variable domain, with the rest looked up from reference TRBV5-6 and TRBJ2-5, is DAGVTQSPTHLIKTRGQQVTLRCSPKSGHDTVSWYQQALGQGPQFIFQYYEEEERQRGNFPDRFSGHQFPNYSSELNVNALLLGDSALYLCASKWDINEETQYFGPGTRLLVL.

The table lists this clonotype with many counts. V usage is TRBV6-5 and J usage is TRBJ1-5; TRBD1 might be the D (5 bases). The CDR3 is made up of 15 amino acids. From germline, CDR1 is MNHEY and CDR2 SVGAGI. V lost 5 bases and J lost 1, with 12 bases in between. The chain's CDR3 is CASSQGYQSNQPQHF. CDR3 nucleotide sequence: TGTGCCAGCAGTCAGGGTTACCAAAGCAATCAGCCCCAGCATTTT.

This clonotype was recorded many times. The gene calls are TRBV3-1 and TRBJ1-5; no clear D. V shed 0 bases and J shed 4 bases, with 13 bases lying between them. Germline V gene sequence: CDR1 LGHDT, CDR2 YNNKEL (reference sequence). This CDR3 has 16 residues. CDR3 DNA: TGTGCCAGCAGCCAAGATACCGGACTAGGAAATCAGCCCCAGCATTTT. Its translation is CASSQDTGLGNQPQHF.

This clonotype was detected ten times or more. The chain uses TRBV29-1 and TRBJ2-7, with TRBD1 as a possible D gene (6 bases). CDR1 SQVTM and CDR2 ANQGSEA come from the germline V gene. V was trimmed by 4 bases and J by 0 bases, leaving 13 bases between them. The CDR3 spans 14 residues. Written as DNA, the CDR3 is TGCAGCGTTGGGAAGGACAGCCTCTCCTACGAGCAGTACTTC. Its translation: CSVGKDSLSYEQYF.

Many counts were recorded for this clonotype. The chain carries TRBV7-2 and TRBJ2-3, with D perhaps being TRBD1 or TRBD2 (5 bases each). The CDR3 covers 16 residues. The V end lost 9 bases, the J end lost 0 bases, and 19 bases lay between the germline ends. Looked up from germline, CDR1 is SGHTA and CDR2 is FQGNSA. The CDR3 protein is CASVLTGTPSTDTQYF. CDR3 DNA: TGTGCCAGTGTCCTTACCGGGACGCCGAGCACAGATACGCAGTATTTT.

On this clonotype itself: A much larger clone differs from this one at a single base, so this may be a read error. CDR3 loop: CDSTSVANSNEKLFF. The CDR3 nucleotides are TGTGACAGCACCTCGGTAGCAAACTCTAATGAAAAACTGTTTTTT. The chain joins TRBV11-3 to TRBJ1-4; D unclear. Germline CDR1 and CDR2: SGHNT and YENEEA. CDR3 size: 15 residues.

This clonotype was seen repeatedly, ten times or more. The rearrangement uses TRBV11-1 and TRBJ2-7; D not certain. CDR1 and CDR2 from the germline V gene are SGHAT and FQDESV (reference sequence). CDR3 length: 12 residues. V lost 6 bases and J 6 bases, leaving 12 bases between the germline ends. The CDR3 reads CASSFPLGEQYF. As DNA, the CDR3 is TGTGCCAGCAGTTTCCCCCTCGGCGAGCAGTACTTC.

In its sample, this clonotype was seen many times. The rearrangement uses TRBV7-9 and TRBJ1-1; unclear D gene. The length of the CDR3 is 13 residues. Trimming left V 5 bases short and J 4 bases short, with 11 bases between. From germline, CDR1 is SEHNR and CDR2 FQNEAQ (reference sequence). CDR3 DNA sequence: TGTGCCAGCAGCACAATGGAGGGCACTGAAGCTTTCTTT. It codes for CASSTMEGTEAFF.

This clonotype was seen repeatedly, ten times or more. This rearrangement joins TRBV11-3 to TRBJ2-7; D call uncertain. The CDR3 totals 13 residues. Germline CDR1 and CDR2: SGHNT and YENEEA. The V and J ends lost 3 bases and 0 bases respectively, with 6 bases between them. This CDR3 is CASSFHSSYEQYF. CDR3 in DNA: TGTGCCAGCAGCTTTCACAGCTCCTACGAGCAGTACTTC. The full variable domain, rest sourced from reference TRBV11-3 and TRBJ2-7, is EAGVVQSPRYKIIEKKQPVAFWCNPISGHNTLYWYLQNLGQGPELLIRYENEEAVDDSQLPKDRFSAERLKGVDSTLKIQPAELGDSAVYLCASSFHSSYEQYFGPGTRLTVT.

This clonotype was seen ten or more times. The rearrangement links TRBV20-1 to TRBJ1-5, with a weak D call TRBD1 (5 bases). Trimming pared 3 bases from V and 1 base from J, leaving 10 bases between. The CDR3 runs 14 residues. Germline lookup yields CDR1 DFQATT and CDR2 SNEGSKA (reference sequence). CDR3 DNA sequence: TGCAGTGCTAGTCCCAGGGTGAGCAATCAGCCCCAGCATTTT. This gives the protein CSASPRVSNQPQHF.

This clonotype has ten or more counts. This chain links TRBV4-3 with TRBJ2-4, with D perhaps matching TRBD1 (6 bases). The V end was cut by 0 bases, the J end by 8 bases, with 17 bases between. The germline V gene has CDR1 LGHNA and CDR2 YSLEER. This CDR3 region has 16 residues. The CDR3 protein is CASSQDWPQGEDIQYF. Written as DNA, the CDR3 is TGCGCCAGCAGCCAAGATTGGCCACAGGGAGAGGACATTCAGTACTTC.

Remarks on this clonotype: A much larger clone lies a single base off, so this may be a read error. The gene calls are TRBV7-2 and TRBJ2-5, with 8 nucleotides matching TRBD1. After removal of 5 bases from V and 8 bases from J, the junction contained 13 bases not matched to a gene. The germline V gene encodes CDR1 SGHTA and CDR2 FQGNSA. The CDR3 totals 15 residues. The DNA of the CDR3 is TGTGCCAGCAGCGTAGACGGGACAGGAGATGACACCCAGTACTTC. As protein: CASSVDGTGDDTQYF.

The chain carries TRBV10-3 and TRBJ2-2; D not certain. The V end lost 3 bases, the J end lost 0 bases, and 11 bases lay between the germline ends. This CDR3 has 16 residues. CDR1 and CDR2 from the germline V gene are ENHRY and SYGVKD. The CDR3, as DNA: TGTGCCATCAGTGAATCGTGGGTCGCGAACACCGGGGAGCTGTTTTTT. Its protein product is CAISESWVANTGELFF.

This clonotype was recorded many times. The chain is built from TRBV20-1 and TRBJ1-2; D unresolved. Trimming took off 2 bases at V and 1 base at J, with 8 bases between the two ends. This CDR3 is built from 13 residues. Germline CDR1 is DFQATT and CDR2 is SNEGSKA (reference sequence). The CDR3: CSARSSNNYGYTF. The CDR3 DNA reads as TGCAGTGCTAGATCTTCTAATAACTATGGCTACACCTTC.

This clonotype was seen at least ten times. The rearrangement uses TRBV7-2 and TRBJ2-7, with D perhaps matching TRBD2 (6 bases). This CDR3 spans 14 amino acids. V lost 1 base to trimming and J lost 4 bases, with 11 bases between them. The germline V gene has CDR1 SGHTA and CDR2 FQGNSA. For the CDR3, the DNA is TGTGCCAGCAGCTTAGGGACTATGTATTACGAGCAGTACTTC. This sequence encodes CASSLGTMYYEQYF. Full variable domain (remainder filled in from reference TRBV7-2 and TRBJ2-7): GAGVSQSPSNKVTEKGKDVELRCDPISGHTALYWYRQSLGQGLEFLIYFQGNSAPDKSGLPSDRFSAERTGGSVSTLTIQRTQQEDSAVYLCASSLGTMYYEQYFGPGTRLTVT.

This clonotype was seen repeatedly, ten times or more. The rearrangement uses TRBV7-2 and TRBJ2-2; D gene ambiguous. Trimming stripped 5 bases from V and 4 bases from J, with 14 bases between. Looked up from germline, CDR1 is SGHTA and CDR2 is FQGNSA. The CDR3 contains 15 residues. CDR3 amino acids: CASSPRVQSTGELFF. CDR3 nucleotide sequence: TGTGCCAGCAGCCCAAGGGTACAGAGCACCGGGGAGCTGTTTTTT.

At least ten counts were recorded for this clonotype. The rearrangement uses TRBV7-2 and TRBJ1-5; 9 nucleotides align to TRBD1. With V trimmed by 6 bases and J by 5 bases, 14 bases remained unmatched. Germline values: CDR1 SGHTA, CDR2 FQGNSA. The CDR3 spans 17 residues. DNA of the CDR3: TGTGCCAGCAGTCCGACTCCGGGACAGGGTATGCATCAGCCCCAGCATTTT. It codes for CASSPTPGQGMHQPQHF.

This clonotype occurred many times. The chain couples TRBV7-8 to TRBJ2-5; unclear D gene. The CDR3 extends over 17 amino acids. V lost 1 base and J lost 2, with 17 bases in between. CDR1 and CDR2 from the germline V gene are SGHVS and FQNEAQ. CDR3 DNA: TGTGCCAGCAGCTTAGAAAGACGAGGAAAGGGACAAGAGACCCAGTACTTC. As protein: CASSLERRGKGQETQYF. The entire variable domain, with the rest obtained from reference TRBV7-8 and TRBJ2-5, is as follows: GAGVSQSPRYKVAKRGQDVALRCDPISGHVSLFWYQQALGQGPEFLTYFQNEAQLDKSGLPSDRFFAERPEGSVSTLKIQRTQQEDSAVYLCASSLERRGKGQETQYFGPGTRLLVL.

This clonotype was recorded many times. This CDR3 reads CASSLNGDPSYGYTF. The CDR3 nucleotides are TGTGCCAGCAGCTTAAACGGGGATCCTTCCTATGGCTACACCTTC. The chain recombines TRBV7-3 with TRBJ1-2; the D is unclear. The CDR3 is made up of 15 amino acids. The germline gives CDR1 SGHTA, CDR2 FQGTGA. V shed 1 base and J shed 4 bases, with 13 bases lying between them. The full variable domain, its missing parts supplied by reference TRBV7-3 and TRBJ1-2, is GAGVSQTPSNKVTEKGKYVELRCDPISGHTALYWYRQSLGQGPEFLIYFQGTGAADDSGLPNDRFFAVRPEGSVSTLKIQRTERGDSAVYLCASSLNGDPSYGYTFGSGTRLTVV.

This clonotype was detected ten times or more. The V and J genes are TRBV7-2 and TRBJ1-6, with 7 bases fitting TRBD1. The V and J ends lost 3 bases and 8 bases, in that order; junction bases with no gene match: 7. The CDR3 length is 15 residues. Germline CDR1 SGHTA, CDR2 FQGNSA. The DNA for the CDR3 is TGTGCCAGCAGCTTTAAGGGGGCGTGGGATTCACCCCTCCACTTT. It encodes CASSFKGAWDSPLHF.

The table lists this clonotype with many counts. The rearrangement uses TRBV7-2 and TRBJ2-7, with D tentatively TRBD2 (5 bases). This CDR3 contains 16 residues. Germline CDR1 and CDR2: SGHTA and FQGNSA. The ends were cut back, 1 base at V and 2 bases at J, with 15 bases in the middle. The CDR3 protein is CASSLGVRGDPYEQYF. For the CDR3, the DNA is TGTGCCAGCAGCTTAGGTGTCCGGGGTGATCCCTACGAGCAGTACTTC.

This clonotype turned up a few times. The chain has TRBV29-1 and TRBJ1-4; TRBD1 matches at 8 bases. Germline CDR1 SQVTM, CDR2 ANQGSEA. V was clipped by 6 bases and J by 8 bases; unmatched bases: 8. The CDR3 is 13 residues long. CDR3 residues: CSVGQGAGEKLFF. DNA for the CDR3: TGCAGCGTAGGACAGGGAGCAGGCGAAAAACTGTTTTTT.

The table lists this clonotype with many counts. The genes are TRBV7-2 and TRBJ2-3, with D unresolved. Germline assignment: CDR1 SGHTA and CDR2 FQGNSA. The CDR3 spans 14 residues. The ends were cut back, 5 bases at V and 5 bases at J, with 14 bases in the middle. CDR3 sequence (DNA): TGTGCCAGCAGCCCCCGGACCTTATTAGATACGCAGTATTTT. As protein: CASSPRTLLDTQYF.

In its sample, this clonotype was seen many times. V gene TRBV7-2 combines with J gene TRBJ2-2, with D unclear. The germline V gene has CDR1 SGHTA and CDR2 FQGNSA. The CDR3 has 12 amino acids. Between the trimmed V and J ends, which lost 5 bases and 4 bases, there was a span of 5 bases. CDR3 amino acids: CASSLPTGELFF. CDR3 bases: TGTGCCAGCAGCCTACCCACCGGGGAGCTGTTTTTT.

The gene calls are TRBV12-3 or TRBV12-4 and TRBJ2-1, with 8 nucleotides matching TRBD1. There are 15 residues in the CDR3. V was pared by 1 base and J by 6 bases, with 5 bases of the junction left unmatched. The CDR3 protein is CASSLGDRKFNEQFF. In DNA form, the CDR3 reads TGTGCCAGCAGTTTAGGGGACAGGAAATTCAATGAGCAGTTCTTC.

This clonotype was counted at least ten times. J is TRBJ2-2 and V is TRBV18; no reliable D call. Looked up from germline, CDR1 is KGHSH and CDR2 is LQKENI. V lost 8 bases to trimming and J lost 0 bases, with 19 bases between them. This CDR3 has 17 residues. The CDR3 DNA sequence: TGTGCCAGCGCAGGCAGCAACCACGCTGCGAACACCGGGGAGCTGTTTTTT. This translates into CASAGSNHAANTGELFF.

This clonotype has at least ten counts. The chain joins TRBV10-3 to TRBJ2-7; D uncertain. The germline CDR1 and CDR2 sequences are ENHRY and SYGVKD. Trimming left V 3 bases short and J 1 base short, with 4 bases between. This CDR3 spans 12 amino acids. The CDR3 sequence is CAISDQSYEQYF. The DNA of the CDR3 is TGTGCCATCAGTGACCAGTCCTACGAGCAGTACTTC.

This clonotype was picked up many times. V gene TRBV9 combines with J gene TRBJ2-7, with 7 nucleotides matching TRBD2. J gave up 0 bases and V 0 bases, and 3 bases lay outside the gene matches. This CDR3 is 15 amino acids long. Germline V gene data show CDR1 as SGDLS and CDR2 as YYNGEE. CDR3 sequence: CASSVGAGYSYEQYF. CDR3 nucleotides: TGTGCCAGCAGCGTAGGAGCGGGGTACTCCTACGAGCAGTACTTC. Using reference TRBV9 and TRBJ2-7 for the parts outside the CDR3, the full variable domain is DSGVTQTPKHLITATGQRVTLRCSPRSGDLSVYWYQQSLDQGLQFLIQYYNGEERAKGNILERFSAQQFPDLHSELNLSSLELGDSALYFCASSVGAGYSYEQYFGPGTRLTVT.

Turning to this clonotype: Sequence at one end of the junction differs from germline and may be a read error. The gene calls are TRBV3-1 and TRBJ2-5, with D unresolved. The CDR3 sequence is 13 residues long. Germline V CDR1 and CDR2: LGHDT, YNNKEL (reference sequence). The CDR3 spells CASSQDMLETQHF. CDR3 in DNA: TGTGCCAGCAGCCAAGATATGTTGGAGACCCAGCACTTC.